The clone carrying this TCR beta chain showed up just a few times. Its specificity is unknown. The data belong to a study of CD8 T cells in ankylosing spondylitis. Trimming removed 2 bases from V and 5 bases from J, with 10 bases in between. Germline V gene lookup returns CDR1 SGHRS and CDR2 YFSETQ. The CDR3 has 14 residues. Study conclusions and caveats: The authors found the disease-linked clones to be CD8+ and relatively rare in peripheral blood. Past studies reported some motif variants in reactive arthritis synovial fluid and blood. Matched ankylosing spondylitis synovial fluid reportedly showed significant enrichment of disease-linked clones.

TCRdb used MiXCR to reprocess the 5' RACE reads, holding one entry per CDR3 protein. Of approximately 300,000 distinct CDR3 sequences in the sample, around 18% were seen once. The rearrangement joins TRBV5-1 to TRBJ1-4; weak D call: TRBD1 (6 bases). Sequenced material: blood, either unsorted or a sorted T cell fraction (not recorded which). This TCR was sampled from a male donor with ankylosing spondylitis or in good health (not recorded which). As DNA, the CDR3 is TGCGCCAGCAGCTTTAAACAGGGAAATGAAAAACTGTTTTTT. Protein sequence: CASSFKQGNEKLFF.